These 15 T cell receptor beta chains share one sample of origin, sequenced in a study of tumor-infiltrating lymphocytes in primary liver carcinoma. Unsorted whole blood supplied the RNA, and germline DNA was extracted too. A primer matching the constant region was used to make TCR beta cDNA from approximately 500 ng of total RNA. The TCR beta library was amplified through three nested multiplex PCR rounds in a modified ARM-PCR procedure. A C-beta reverse primer and TRBV1-TRBV30 forward primers served in each of the first two PCR rounds, at approximately 10 cycles apiece. TCRdb reprocessed the multiplex PCR reads with MiXCR, giving one entry per CDR3 protein. In the table there are about 320,000 distinct CDR3 sequences, 50% to 70% of which are singletons. The sequencing input was peripheral blood. These receptors were obtained from a man aged 40-50 years with primary liver carcinoma and hepatitis B virus infection.

This clonotype was observed a few times. The chain is built from TRBV10-3 and TRBJ1-1; D is unclear. This CDR3 is built from 13 residues. Germline V gene lookup returns CDR1 ENHRY and CDR2 SYGVKD. V dropped 2 bases and J dropped 4 bases, with 8 bases sitting between them. CDR3 region: CAISEKQSTEAFF. Here the CDR3 DNA reads TGTGCCATCAGTGAGAAACAGAGCACTGAAGCTTTCTTT.

With respect to this clonotype: This may be a read error, as it is one base from a much larger clone. This chain links TRBV12-3 or TRBV12-4 with TRBJ1-2; TRBD1 agrees at 7 bases. CDR3 size: 14 residues. V was clipped by 2 bases and J by 7 bases; unmatched bases: 7. The DNA of the CDR3 is TGTGCCAGCAGTTTACGGCAGGGGGAGGGTGGCTACACCTTC. As protein: CASSLRQGEGGYTF.

Regarding this clonotype: One end of the junction does not line up with germline, which may come from a read error. V usage is TRBV5-1 and J usage is TRBJ1-2; 7 bases are a match to TRBD1. Germline V gene data show CDR1 as SGHRS and CDR2 as YFSETQ. The CDR3 contains 14 residues. CDR3 residues: CAGSLDRISDGHTF. CDR3 coding DNA: TGCGCCGGCAGCTTGGACAGGATTTCGGATGGCCACACCTTC.

A note on this clonotype: A junction end diverges from the germline sequence, so it may reflect a read error. The CDR3 DNA follows: TGTGCCAGCAGCCTCGGGAGCGGATTCTACGATGAACAGTTCTTC. The encoded protein is CASSLGSGFYDEQFF. V is TRBV28 and J is TRBJ2-1; a possible D gene is TRBD2 (6 bases). The germline V gene encodes CDR1 MDHEN and CDR2 SYDVKM. This CDR3 region has 15 residues.

The gene calls are TRBV13 and TRBJ2-7; no reliable D call. Germline V gene sequence: CDR1 PRHDT, CDR2 FYEKMQ (reference sequence). This CDR3 region has 16 residues. V lost 0 bases and J 0 bases, leaving 12 bases between the germline ends. The DNA of the CDR3 is TGTGCCAGCAGCTTAGGCGGCGCGCCCATCTCCTACGAGCAGTACTTC. Translating gives CASSLGGAPISYEQYF.

Comments on this clonotype: One junction end does not reproduce the germline sequence, and a read error may be involved. This chain joins TRBV12-3 or TRBV12-4 and TRBJ2-1, with 13 bases aligning to TRBD2. This CDR3 is 16 amino acids long. CDR3 sequence reads: CVSSPRTSGRGSEQFF. CDR3 in DNA: TGTGTCAGCAGTCCGCGGACTAGCGGGAGAGGCAGTGAGCAGTTCTTT.

At least ten counts were recorded for this clonotype. This rearrangement joins TRBV5-4 to TRBJ2-5; no definite D call. Looked up from germline, CDR1 is SGHNT and CDR2 is YYREEE (reference sequence). V lost 3 bases and J lost 1, with 7 bases in between. The length of the CDR3 is 13 residues. The CDR3 region has the DNA TGTGCCAGCAGCTCCAGCATCCAAGAGACCCAGTACTTC. It is translated as CASSSSIQETQYF.

Note on this clonotype: One junction end does not reproduce the germline sequence, and a read error may be involved. This chain links TRBV6-1 with TRBJ1-4; D gene ambiguous. This CDR3 region has 15 residues. Germline V gives CDR1 MNHNS, CDR2 SASEGT. The CDR3 is CAGSRITSSNEKLFF. DNA of the CDR3: TGTGCCGGCAGTCGAATTACGTCCTCTAATGAAAAACTGTTTTTT.

About this clonotype itself: A junction end diverges from the germline sequence, so it may reflect a read error. V is TRBV4-3 and J is TRBJ2-7, with D unclear. In germline, CDR1 is LGHNA, CDR2 YSLEER. The length of the CDR3 is 15 residues. CDR3 protein: CASSQDRASGYVLYF. The CDR3 DNA follows: TGCGCCAGTAGCCAAGATCGAGCTAGTGGCTATGTGTTGTACTTC.

About this clonotype: The junction shows a germline mismatch at one end, possibly a read error. This chain joins TRBV12-3 or TRBV12-4 and TRBJ1-5; a possible D gene is TRBD1 (5 bases). This CDR3 spans 14 amino acids. DNA of the CDR3: TGTGCCAGCAGTCCACAGGAGGGTAATCAGCCCCTGCATTTT. Its translation: CASSPQEGNQPLHF.

Regarding this clonotype: One end of the junction fails to match germline, which may point to a read error. The chain combines TRBV4-3 with TRBJ2-1, with 9 bases identical to TRBD2. In germline, CDR1 is LGHNA, CDR2 YSLEER. CDR3 length: 15 amino acids. In DNA form, the CDR3 reads TGCACCAGCAGGTCTGGGACTAGCCTTTTGGATGAGCAGTTCTTC. This gives the protein CTSRSGTSLLDEQFF.

V and J are TRBV11-2 and TRBJ2-5; 8 bases fit TRBD2. With V trimmed by 4 bases and J by 5 bases, 9 bases remained unmatched. CDR1 and CDR2 (germline): SGHAT, FQNNGV. CDR3 size: 15 residues. DNA of the CDR3: TGTGCCAGCAGCTCCCCAAGCGGGAGACGTGAGACCCAGTACTTC. It codes for CASSSPSGRRETQYF. Variable domain in full (rest from reference TRBV11-2 and TRBJ2-5): EAGVAQSPRYKIIEKRQSVAFWCNPISGHATLYWYQQILGQGPKLLIQFQNNGVVDDSQLPKDRFSAERLKGVDSTLKIQPAKLEDSAVYLCASSSPSGRRETQYFGPGTRLLVL.

This clonotype was detected ten times or more. This rearrangement joins TRBV12-3 or TRBV12-4 to TRBJ1-2, with 7 bases identical to TRBD1. The V segment lost 6 bases and the J segment 1 base; nucleotides outside the gene matches: 8. The CDR3 runs to 15 residues. CDR3: CASRKTGTDNYGYTF. In DNA form, the CDR3 reads TGTGCCAGCAGAAAAACCGGGACAGATAACTATGGCTACACCTTC.

The chain has TRBV6-5 and TRBJ2-7; 8 bases map to TRBD2. Germline CDR1 and CDR2: MNHEY and SVGAGI. This CDR3 spans 13 amino acids. V was clipped by 7 bases and J by 6 bases; unmatched bases: 8. CDR3 amino acids: CASKSGSASEQYF. The CDR3, as DNA: TGTGCCAGCAAAAGCGGGAGTGCTAGCGAGCAGTACTTC.

For this clonotype: A read error may produce the germline difference seen at one junction end. The J gene is TRBJ2-7, the V gene TRBV4-3; 9 bases line up with TRBD2. The CDR3 runs 17 residues. Per the germline V gene, CDR1 is LGHNA and CDR2 is YSLEER. CDR3 in amino acids: CACSQDLLAGVPYEQYF. In DNA form, the CDR3 reads TGCGCCTGCAGCCAAGACCTTTTAGCGGGAGTACCCTACGAGCAGTACTTC.